Listed here is a single T cell receptor (beta chain). Its cognate antigen has yet to be identified. Base quality data are lacking; no much larger clone is found one base away. The data belong to a study of blood T cell repertoires in COVID-19 (TCRdb year 2020). Looking at the study overall: Samples covering the acute and convalescent phases of COVID-19 were provided by collaborators in the United States, Italy and Spain. The prospective study material was composed of cDNA or gDNA derived from T cells, B-cell-depleted T cells, or PBMCs. Deeply sampled blood TCRbeta repertoires from subjects exposed to, actively infected with, or recovered from COVID-19 were included in the dataset. The repertoires were released in a freely available public database meant as a resource for research on the immune response to SARS-CoV-2. The samples were drawn from the first 160 participants of the ongoing ImmuneRACE study and from 1,200 or so subjects provided by 6 global collaborators. Sample metadata almost always included a de-identified subject ID, COVID-19 status, age in years and sex. Where available, HLA class I and class II types were obtained from metadata supplied by the sample provider rather than from assay-based typing. General conclusions and limits of the study: The quantity of clinical and demographic metadata differed by source and by participant and was supplied without curation.

TCRbeta CDR3 regions were amplified from genomic DNA by means of the immunoSEQ Assay, a bias-controlled multiplex PCR. The paper's data handling went like this. The number of nucleated cells in each sample was estimated from the amplification of reference gene primers within the assay. To quantify the absolute abundance of each unique TCRbeta CDR3 rearrangement, sequence reads were collapsed and filtered. For each sample, productive Simpson clonality was calculated as the square root of Simpson's diversity index across productive rearrangements. Held by TCRdb, this immuneACCESS table contains in-frame sequences only and omits some clones. Under half of the omission traces to an unresolved V gene where checked; the cause of the rest is unknown. D and trimming come from the DNA, and the V and J calls and clone size come from that table. In all, the sample holds around 200,000 clones, and about 88% of those were seen once. Clones ranked in the top ten supply around 2.6% of the sample.

The germline V gene (reference sequence) yields LGHDT for CDR1 and YNNKEL for CDR2. The germline ends are 11 bases apart after V is trimmed by 5 bases and J by 1 base. The cysteine opens and the phenylalanine closes a CDR3 of 14 amino acids. Here the CDR3 DNA is all that survives: 42 bases in frame from base 1. Participants in the prospective study were aged about 18 to 90 years, lived in 20 to 25 United States geographic areas, and enrolled through a virtual design. Cohort assignment in the prospective study relied on participant-reported clinical history from a screening survey and a study questionnaire. Recovered participants in ImmuneRACE Cohort 3 were defined by two consecutive negative NP/OP PCR tests, clearance by a healthcare professional, or resolution of symptoms. Mobile phlebotomists in the prospective study collected whole blood, serum and a nasopharyngeal or oropharyngeal swab from every participant. Over an approximately 2-month period, participants in the prospective study had the option of providing additional blood draws and questionnaires. Before DNA extraction, prospective study blood samples were shipped either frozen or at room temperature.

Sequences were obtained from PBMCs or T cells enriched from blood (not recorded which). The rearranged chain carries TRBV3-1 (or the pseudogene TRBV3-2) and TRBJ2-5; there is no confident call for the D gene. The clonotype comes from a woman aged 25 to 45 who had recovered from COVID-19. The CDR3 region has the sequence CASSTGARQETQYF. The nucleotide sequence reads TGTGCCAGCAGCACCGGAGCACGCCAAGAGACCCAGTACTTC.